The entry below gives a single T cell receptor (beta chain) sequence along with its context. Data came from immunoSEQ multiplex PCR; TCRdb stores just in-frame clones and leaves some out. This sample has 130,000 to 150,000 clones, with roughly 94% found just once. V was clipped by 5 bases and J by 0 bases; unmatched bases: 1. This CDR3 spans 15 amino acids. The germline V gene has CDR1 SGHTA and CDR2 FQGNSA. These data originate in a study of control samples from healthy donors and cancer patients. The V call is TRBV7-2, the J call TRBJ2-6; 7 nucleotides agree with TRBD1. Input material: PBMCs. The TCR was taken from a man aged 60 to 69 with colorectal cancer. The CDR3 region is CASSRDSSGANVLTF. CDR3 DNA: TGTGCCAGCAGCCGGGACAGCTCTGGGGCCAACGTCCTGACTTTC.